This T cell receptor beta chain emerged from a study of OX40 agonist ivuxolimab in advanced cancers. About the research overall: Three patients responded partially, comprising one with hepatocellular carcinoma and two with cutaneous melanoma.

This CDR3 region has 13 residues. Germline V gene sequence: CDR1 MDHEN, CDR2 SYDVKM. V lost 7 bases and J 4 bases, leaving 13 bases between the germline ends. Remarks on this clone: Antigen unknown.

Study conclusions and caveats: At doses 0.1 to 3.0 mg/kg, CD4+ and CD8+ clones expanded. Some patients without response likewise showed low normalized clonal expansion.

Measured with immunoSEQ multiplex PCR; TCRdb has only the in-frame clones, and not every one. Here the sample spans 90,000 or so clones, roughly nine tenths being singletons. The source material was CD4+ or CD8+ T cells sorted from blood, sampled in a trial of the OX40 agonist ivuxolimab. This chain uses TRBV28 with TRBJ1-1; possibly TRBD1 for D (5 bases). The source of this sequence is an adult with an advanced solid tumor such as melanoma, head and neck, liver or kidney cancer. This chain's CDR3 is CASTPTGGTEAFF. The CDR3 DNA follows: TGTGCCAGCACGCCGACGGGGGGCACTGAAGCTTTCTTT.